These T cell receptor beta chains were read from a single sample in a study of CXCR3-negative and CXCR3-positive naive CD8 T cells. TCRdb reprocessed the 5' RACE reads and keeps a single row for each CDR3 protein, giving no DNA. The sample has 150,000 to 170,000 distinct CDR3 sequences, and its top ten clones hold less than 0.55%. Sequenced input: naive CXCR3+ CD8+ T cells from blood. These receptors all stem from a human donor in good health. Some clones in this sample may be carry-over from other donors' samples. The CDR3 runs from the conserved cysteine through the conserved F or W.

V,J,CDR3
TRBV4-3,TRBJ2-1,CASSHLPWDRVRNNDNEQFF
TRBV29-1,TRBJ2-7,CSVSRGASYEQYF
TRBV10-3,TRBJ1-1,CAIRDTGTGLNTEAFF
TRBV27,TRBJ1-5,CASRPGHAGQPQHF
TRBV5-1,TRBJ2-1,CASSPGLAGAYNEQFF
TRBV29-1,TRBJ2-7,CSVGAGTEAYEQYF
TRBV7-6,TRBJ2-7,CASSISSGGAEEQYF
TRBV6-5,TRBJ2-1,CASSYAGLALEQFF
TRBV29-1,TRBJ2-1,CSVTLAGYNEQFF
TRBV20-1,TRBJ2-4,CSASAISGTVLQYF
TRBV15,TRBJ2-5,CATSARQALQETQYF
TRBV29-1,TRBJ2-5,CSVELRDSQETQYF
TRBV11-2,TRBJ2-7,CASSPTQGFAYEQYF
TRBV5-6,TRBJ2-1,CASSLWRTGSYNEQFF
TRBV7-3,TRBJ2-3,CASSQSGGAVDTQYF
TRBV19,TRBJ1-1,CASSSGTAFNTEAFF
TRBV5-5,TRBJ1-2,CASSSGQGAGGYTF
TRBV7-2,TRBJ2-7,CASRGLAGSSYEQYF
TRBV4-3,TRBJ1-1,CASTHLFSTGTGSEAFF
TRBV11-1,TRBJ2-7,CASSFHPGGVYEQYF